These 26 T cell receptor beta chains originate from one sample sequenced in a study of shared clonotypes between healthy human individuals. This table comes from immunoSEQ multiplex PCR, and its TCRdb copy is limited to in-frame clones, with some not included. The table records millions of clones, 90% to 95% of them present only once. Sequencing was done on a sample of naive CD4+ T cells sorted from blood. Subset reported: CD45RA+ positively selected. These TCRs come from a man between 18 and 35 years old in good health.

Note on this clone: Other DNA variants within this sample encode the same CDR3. CDR3 amino acids: CASSFTSGASTDTQYF. CDR3 sequence (DNA): TGTGCCAGCAGCTTTACTAGCGGGGCTAGCACAGATACGCAGTATTTT. The chain employs TRBV7-2 and TRBJ2-3; 10 nucleotides line up with TRBD2. The V segment lost 3 bases and the J segment 0 bases; nucleotides outside the gene matches: 3. This CDR3 is 16 amino acids long. Germline CDR1 reads SGHTA; CDR2 reads FQGNSA.

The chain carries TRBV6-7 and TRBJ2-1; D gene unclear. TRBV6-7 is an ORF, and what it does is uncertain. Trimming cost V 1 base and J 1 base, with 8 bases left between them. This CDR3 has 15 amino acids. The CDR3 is CASSYLIFSYNEQFF. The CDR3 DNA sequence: TGTGCCAGCAGTTACTTGATTTTTTCCTACAATGAGCAGTTCTTC.

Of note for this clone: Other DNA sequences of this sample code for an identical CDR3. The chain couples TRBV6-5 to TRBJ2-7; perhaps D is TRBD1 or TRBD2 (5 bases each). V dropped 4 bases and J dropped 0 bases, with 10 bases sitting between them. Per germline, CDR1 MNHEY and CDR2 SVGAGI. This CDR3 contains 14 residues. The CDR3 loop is CASSLAGSSYEQYF. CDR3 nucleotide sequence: TGTGCCAGCAGTTTGGCAGGGAGCTCCTACGAGCAGTACTTC.

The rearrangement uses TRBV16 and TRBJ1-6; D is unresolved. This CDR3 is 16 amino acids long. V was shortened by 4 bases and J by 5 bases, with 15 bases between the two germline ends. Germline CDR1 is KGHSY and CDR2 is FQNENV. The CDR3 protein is CASSRRRADNNSPLHF. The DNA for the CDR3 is TGTGCCAGCAGCCGGCGGAGGGCGGATAATAATTCACCCCTCCACTTT.

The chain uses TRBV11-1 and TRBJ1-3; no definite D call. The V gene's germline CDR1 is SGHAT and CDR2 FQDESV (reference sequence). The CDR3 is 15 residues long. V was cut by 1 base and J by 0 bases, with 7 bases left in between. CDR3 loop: CASSLESASGNTIYF. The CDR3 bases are TGTGCCAGCAGCTTAGAGTCGGCCTCTGGAAACACCATATATTTT.

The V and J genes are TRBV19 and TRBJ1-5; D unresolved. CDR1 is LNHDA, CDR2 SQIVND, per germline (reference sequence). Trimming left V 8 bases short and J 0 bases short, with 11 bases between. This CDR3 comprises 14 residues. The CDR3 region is CASSRSYSNQPQHF. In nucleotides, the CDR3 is TGTGCCAGTTCGCGGTCGTATAGCAATCAGCCCCAGCATTTT.

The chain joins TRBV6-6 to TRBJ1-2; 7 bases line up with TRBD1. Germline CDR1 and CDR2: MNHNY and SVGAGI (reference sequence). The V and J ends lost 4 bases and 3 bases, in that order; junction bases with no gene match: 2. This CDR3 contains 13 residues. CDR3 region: CASSLTGDYGYTF. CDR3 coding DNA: TGTGCCAGCAGTTTAACAGGGGACTATGGCTACACCTTC.

The CDR3 region is CASREGVSETQYF. CDR3 nucleotide sequence: TGCGCCAGCCGGGAAGGGGTTTCCGAGACCCAGTACTTC. The V call is TRBV10-2, the J call TRBJ2-5; D tentatively fits TRBD1 or TRBD2 (5 bases each). This CDR3 is built from 13 residues. Trimming took off 8 bases at V and 5 bases at J, with 15 bases between the two ends. Germline CDR1 reads WSHSY; CDR2 reads SAAADI.

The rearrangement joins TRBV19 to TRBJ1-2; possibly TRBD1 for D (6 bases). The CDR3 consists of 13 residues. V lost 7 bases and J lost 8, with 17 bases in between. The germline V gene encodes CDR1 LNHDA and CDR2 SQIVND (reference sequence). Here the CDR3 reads CASTNRDGRGYTF. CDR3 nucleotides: TGTGCCAGTACCAACAGGGACGGACGGGGCTACACCTTC.

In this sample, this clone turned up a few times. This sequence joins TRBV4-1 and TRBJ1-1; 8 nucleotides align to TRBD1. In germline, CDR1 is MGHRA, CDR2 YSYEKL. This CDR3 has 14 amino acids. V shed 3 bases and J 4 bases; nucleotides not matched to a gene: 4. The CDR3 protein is CASSHRTGFTEAFF. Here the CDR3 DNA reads TGCGCCAGCAGCCATCGGACAGGGTTCACTGAAGCTTTCTTT.

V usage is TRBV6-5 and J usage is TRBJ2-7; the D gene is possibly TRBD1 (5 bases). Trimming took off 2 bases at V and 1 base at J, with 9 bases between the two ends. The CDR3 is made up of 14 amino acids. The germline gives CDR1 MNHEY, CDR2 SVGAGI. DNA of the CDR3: TGTGCCAGCAGTTACATCCAGGGTTCCTACGAGCAGTACTTC. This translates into CASSYIQGSYEQYF.

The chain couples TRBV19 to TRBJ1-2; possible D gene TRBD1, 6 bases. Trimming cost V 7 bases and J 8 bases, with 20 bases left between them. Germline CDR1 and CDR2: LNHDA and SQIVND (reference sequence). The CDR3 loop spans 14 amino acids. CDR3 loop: CASNPLTGYGGYTF. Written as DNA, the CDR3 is TGTGCCAGTAACCCACTAACAGGGTATGGCGGCTACACCTTC.

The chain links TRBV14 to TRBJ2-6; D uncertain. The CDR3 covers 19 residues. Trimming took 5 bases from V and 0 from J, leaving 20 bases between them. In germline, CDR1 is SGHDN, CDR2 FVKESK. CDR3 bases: TGTGCCAGCAGCTCCCTTCGGGCACCTTGGGGCTCTGGGGCCAACGTCCTGACTTTC. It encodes CASSSLRAPWGSGANVLTF.

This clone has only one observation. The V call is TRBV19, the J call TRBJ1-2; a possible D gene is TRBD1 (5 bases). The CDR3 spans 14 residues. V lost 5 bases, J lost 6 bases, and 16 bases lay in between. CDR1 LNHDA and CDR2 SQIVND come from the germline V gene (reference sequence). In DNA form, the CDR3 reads TGTGCCAGTAGTCAATCCGCGGCAGGGAATGGCTACACCTTC. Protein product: CASSQSAAGNGYTF.

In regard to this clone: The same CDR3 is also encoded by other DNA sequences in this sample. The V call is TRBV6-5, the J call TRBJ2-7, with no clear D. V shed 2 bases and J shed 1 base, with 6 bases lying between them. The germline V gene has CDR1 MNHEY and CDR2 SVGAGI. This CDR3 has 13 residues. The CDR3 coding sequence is TGTGCCAGCAGTTACAGGGAATCCTACGAGCAGTACTTC. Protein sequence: CASSYRESYEQYF.

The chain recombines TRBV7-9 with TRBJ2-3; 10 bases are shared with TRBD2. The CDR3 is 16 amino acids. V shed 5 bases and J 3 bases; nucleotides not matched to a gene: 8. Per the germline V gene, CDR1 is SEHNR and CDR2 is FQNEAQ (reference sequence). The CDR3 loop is CASSLTGLAVTDTQYF. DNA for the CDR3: TGTGCCAGCAGCCTCACCGGACTAGCGGTGACAGATACGCAGTATTTT. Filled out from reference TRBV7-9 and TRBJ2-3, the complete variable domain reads DTGVSQNPRHKITKRGQNVTFRCDPISEHNRLYWYRQTLGQGPEFLTYFQNEAQLEKSRLLSDRFSAERPKGSFSTLEIQRTEQGDSAMYLCASSLTGLAVTDTQYFGPGTRLTVL.

CDR3 nucleotide sequence: TGCAGCGTAGCTACTAGCGGGGGCTCCTACGAGCAGTACTTC. Translated, it gives CSVATSGGSYEQYF. The rearrangement joins TRBV29-1 to TRBJ2-7, with 11 positions matching TRBD2. Per germline, CDR1 SQVTM and CDR2 ANQGSEA. V lost 6 bases, J lost 0 bases, and 4 bases stayed unmatched. The CDR3 length is 14 residues.

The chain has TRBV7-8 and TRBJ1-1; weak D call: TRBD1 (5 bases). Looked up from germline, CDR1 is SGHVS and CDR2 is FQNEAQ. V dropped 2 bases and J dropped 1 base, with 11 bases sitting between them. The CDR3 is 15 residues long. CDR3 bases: TGTGCCAGCAGCTTACAGGGAAGGTGGAACACTGAAGCTTTCTTT. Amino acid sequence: CASSLQGRWNTEAFF.

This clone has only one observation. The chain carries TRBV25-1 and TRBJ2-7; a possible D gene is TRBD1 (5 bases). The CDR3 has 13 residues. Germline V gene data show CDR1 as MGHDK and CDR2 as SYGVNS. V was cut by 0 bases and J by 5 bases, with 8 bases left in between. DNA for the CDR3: TGTGCCAGCAGTGAATATGGCAGGGACGAGCAGTACTTC. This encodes CASSEYGRDEQYF.

CDR3 nucleotides: TGCGCCAGCAGCCAACGGCAGGGCTCCTACGAGCAGTACTTC. This gives the protein CASSQRQGSYEQYF. The J gene is TRBJ2-7, the V gene TRBV4-3; D might be TRBD1 (5 bases). Germline V CDR1 and CDR2: LGHNA, YSLEER. V shed 2 bases and J shed 0 bases, with 8 bases lying between them. The CDR3 has 14 amino acids.

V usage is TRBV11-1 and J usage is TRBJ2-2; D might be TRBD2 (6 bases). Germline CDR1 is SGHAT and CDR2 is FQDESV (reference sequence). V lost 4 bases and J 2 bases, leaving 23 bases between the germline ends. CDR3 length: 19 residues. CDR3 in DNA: TGTGCCAGCAGCTCCCGGGGGTACCTTCAACCAAGCAACACCGGGGAGCTGTTTTTT. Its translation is CASSSRGYLQPSNTGELFF.

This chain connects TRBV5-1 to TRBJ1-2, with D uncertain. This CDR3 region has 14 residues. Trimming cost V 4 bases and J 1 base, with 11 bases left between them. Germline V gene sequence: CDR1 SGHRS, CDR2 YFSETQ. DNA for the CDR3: TGCGCCAGCAGCGCTTCGACGGATAACTATGGCTACACCTTC. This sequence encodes CASSASTDNYGYTF.

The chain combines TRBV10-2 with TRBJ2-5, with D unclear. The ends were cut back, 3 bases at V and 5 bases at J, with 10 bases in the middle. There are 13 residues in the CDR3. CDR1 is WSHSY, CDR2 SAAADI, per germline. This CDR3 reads CASSERALETQYF. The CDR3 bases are TGCGCCAGCAGTGAAAGAGCGTTGGAGACCCAGTACTTC.

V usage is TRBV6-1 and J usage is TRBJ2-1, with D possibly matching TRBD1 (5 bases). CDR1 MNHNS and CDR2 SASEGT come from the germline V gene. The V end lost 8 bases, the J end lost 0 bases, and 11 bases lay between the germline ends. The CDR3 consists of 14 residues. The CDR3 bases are TGTGCCAGCGTTCGACAGAGCTCCTACAATGAGCAGTTCTTC. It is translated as CASVRQSSYNEQFF.

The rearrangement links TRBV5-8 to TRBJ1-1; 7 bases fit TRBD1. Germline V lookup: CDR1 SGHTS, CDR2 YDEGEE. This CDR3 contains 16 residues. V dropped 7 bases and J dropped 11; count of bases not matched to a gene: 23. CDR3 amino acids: CASSLTGTAIYGRAFF. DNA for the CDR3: TGTGCCAGCTCCCTGACCGGGACAGCGATATATGGGAGGGCTTTCTTT. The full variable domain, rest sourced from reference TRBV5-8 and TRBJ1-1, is EAGVTQSPTHLIKTRGQQATLRCSPISGHTSVYWYQQALGLGLQFLLWYDEGEERNRGNFPPRFSGRQFPNYSSELNVNALELEDSALYLCASSLTGTAIYGRAFFGQGTRLTVV.

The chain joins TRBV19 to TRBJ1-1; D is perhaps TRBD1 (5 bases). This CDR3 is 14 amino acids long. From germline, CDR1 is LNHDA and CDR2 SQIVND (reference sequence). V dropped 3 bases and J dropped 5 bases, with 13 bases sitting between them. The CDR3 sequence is CASSMGQTVTEAFF. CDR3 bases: TGTGCCAGTAGTATGGGGCAGACGGTTACTGAAGCTTTCTTT.